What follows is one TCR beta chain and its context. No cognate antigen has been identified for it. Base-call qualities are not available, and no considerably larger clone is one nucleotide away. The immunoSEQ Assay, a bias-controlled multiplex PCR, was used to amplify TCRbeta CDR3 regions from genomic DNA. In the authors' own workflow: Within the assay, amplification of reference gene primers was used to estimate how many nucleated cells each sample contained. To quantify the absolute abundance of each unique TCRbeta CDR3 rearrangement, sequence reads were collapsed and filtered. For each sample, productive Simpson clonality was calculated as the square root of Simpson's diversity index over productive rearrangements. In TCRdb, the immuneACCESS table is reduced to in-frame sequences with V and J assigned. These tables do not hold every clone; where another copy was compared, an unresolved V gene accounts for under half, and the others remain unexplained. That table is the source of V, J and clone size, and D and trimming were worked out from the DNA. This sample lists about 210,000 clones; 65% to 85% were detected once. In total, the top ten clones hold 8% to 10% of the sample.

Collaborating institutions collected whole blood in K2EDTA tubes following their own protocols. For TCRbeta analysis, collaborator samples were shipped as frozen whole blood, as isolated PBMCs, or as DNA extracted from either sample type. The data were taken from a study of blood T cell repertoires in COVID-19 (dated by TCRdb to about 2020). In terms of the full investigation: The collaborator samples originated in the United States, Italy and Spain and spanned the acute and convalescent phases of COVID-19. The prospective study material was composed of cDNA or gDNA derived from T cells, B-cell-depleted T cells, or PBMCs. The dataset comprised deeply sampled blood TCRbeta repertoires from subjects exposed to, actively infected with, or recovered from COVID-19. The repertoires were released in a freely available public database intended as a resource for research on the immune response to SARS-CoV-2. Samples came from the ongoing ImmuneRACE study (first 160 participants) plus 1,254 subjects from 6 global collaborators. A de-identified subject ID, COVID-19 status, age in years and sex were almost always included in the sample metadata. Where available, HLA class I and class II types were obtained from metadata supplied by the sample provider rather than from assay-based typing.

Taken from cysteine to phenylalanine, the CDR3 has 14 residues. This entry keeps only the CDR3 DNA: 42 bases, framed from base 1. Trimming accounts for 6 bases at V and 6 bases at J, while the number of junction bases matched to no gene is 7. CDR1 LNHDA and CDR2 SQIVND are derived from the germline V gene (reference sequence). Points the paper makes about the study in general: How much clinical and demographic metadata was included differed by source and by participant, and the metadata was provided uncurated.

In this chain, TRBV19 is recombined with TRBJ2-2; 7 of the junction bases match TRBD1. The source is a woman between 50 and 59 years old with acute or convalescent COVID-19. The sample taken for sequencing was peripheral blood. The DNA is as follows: TGTGCCAGTAGCGTACAGGGGACCGCCGGGGAGCTGTTTTTT. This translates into CASSVQGTAGELFF.